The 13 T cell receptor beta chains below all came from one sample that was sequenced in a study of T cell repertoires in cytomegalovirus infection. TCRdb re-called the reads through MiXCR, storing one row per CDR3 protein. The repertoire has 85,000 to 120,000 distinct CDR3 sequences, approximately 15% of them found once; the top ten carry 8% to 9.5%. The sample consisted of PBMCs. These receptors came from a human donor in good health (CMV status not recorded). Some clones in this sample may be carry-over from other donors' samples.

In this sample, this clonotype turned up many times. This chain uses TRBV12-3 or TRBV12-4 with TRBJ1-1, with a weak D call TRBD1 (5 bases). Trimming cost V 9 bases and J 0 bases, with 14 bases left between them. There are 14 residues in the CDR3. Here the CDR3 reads CASFPGTLNTEAFF. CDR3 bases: TGTGCCAGTTTCCCTGGGACTCTGAACACTGAAGCTTTCTTT.

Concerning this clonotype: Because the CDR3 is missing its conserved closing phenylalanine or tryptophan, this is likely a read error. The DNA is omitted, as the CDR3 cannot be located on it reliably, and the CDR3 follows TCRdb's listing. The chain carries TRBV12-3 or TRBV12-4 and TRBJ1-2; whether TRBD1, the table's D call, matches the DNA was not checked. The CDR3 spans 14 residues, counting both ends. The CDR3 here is CDSSTRINYYGYTC.

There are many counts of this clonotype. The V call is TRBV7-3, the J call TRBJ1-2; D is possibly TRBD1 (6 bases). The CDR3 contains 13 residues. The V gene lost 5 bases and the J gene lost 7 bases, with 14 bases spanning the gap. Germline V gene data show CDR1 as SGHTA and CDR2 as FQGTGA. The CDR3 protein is CASSRAGGAGYTF. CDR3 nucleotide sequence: TGTGCCAGCAGCCGGGCCGGGGGCGCTGGCTACACCTTC.

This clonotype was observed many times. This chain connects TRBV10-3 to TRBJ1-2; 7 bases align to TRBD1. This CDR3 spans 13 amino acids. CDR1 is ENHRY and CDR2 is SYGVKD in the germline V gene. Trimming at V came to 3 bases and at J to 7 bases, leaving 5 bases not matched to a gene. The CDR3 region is CAISEDRDLGYTF. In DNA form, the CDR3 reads TGTGCCATCAGTGAAGACAGGGATCTTGGCTACACCTTC.

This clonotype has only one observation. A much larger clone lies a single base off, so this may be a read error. Written as DNA, the CDR3 is TGTGCCAGTAGCCCAGTAAGGTGGCTCAACGAGCAGTACTTC. It translates to CASSPVRWLNEQYF. V and J are TRBV19 and TRBJ2-7, with no clear D. The CDR3 consists of 14 residues. V was clipped by 6 bases and J by 5 bases, with 17 bases between them. Germline assignment: CDR1 LNHDA and CDR2 SQIVND (reference sequence). Complete variable domain (other parts from reference TRBV19 and TRBJ2-7): DGGITQSPKYLFRKEGQNVTLSCEQNLNHDAMYWYRQDPGQGLRLIYYSQIVNDFQKGDIAEGYSVSREKKESFPLTVTSAQKNPTAFYLCASSPVRWLNEQYFGPGTRLTVT.

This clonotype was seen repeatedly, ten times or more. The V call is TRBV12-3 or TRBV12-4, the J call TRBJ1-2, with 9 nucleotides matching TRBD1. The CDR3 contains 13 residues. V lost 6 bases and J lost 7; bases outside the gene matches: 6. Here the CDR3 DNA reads TGTGCCAGCAGGACGGGACAGGGATTTGGCTACACCTTC. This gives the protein CASRTGQGFGYTF.

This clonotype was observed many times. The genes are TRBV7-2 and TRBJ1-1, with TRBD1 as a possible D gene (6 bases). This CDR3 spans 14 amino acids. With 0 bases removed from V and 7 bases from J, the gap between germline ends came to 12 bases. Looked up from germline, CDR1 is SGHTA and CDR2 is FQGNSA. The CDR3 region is CASSLAGGRIEAFF. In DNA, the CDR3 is TGTGCCAGCAGCTTAGCTGGGGGGCGTATTGAAGCTTTCTTT.

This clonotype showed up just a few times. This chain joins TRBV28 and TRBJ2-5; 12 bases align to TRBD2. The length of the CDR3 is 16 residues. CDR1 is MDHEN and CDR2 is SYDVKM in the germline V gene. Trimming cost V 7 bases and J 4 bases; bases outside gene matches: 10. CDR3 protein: CASTPASGGEGETQYF. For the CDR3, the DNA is TGTGCCAGCACCCCCGCTAGCGGGGGGGAAGGAGAGACCCAGTACTTC. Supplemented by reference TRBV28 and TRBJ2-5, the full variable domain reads DVKVTQSSRYLVKRTGEKVFLECVQDMDHENMFWYRQDPGLGLRLIYFSYDVKMKEKGDIPEGYSVSREKKERFSLILESASTNQTSMYLCASTPASGGEGETQYFGPGTRLLVL.

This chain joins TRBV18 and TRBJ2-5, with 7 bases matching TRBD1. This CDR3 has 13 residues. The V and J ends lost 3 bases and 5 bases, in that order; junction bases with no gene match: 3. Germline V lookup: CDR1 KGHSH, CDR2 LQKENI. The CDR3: CASSPTGSETQYF. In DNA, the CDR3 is TGTGCCAGCTCACCGACAGGGTCCGAGACCCAGTACTTC.

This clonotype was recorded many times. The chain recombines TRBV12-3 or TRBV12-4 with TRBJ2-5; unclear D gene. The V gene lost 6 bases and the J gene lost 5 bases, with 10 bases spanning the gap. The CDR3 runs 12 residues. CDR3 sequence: CASSRRRETQYF. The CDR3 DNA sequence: TGTGCCAGCAGCAGGCGTAGGGAGACCCAGTACTTC.

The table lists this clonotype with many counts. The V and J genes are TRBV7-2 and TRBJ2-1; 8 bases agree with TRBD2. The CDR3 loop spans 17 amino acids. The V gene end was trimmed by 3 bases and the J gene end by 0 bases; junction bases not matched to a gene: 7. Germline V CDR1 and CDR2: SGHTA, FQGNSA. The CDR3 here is CASSFGLAGSSYNEQFF. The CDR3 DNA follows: TGTGCCAGCAGCTTCGGGCTAGCGGGTAGCTCCTACAATGAGCAGTTCTTC.

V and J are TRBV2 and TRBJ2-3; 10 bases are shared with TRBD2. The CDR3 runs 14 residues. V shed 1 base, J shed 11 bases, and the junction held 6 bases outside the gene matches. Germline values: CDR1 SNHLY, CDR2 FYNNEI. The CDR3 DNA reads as TGTGCCAGCAGTGAAGGAGTAGCGGGGGGTGTGCAGTATTTT. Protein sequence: CASSEGVAGGVQYF.

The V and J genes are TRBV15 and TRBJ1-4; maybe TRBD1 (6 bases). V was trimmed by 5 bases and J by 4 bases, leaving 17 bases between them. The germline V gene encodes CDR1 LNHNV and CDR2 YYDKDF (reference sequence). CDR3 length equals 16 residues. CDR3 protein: CATSGGVVQGNEKLFF. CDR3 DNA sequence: TGTGCCACCAGCGGAGGGGTGGTACAGGGTAATGAAAAACTGTTTTTT.